These 5 T cell receptor beta chains came from one sample sequenced in a study of read filtering for tumor transcriptome and immune sequencing. Molecular barcoded adaptors covering alpha/delta and beta/gamma chains were used on around 400 ng RNA. MiXCR, applied by TCRdb to the reads, yields one record per CDR3 protein. The sample has some 38,000 distinct CDR3 sequences; roughly 10% are singletons. The source material was a population of CD138-negative cells sorted from bone marrow. These receptors were taken from a donor at least 40 years old with multiple myeloma.

This clonotype has ten or more counts. V and J are TRBV11-1 and TRBJ2-3, with D tentatively TRBD2 (6 bases). CDR3 size: 15 residues. Germline V gives CDR1 SGHAT, CDR2 FQDESV (reference sequence). With 5 bases removed from V and 0 bases from J, the gap between germline ends came to 12 bases. The CDR3 sequence: CASSTRSGSTDTQYF. The CDR3 coding sequence is TGTGCCAGCAGCACAAGGAGCGGGAGCACAGATACGCAGTATTTT.

This clonotype was seen many times. The CDR3 DNA sequence: TGCAGTGCTGGGGACAGGTCTGGCTACACCTTC. Its protein is CSAGDRSGYTF. The V gene is TRBV20-1, the J gene TRBJ1-2; the match to TRBD1 covers 8 bases. Germline V gives CDR1 DFQATT, CDR2 SNEGSKA (reference sequence). CDR3 size: 11 residues. V lost 5 bases and J lost 7; bases outside the gene matches: 3.

This clonotype was seen at least ten times. The gene calls are TRBV20-1 and TRBJ1-5; 8 bases are shared with TRBD1. Germline V lookup: CDR1 DFQATT, CDR2 SNEGSKA (reference sequence). The CDR3 is 14 amino acids. The V gene end was trimmed by 3 bases and the J gene end by 3 bases; junction bases not matched to a gene: 4. The CDR3 coding sequence is TGCAGTGCTAGGACAGGGGTCCCCAATCAGCCCCAGCATTTT. It specifies CSARTGVPNQPQHF.

The chain recombines TRBV18 with TRBJ2-1; D gene unclear. The CDR3 loop spans 14 amino acids. CDR1 is KGHSH, CDR2 LQKENI, per germline. Trimming pared 8 bases from V and 5 bases from J, leaving 16 bases between. CDR3 in amino acids: CASQPFSADNEQFF. The CDR3 DNA follows: TGTGCCAGCCAACCTTTTTCGGCAGACAATGAGCAGTTCTTC.

This clonotype was recorded many times. The DNA of the CDR3 is TGCGCCAGCAGTGACAGGGAGAACACTGAAGCTTTCTTT. Protein: CASSDRENTEAFF. V usage is TRBV10-2 and J usage is TRBJ1-1, with a tentative D call TRBD1 (5 bases). The germline V gene encodes CDR1 WSHSY and CDR2 SAAADI. Trimming left V 3 bases short and J 1 base short, with 6 bases between. This CDR3 comprises 13 residues.